This note documents a single T cell receptor beta chain sequence. Its target is unknown. As the CDR3 is not closed by the conserved phenylalanine or tryptophan, this likely results from a read error. The sample belongs to a study of regulatory T cells in long-lasting Graves disease. To make TCR beta libraries, researchers used iRepertoire HTBI primers and Arm-PCR of CDR3 regions. In the original analysis: Analysis of the samples identified 50 to 70 TRBV and 14 TRBJ segments. TCRdb fed the multiplex PCR reads into MiXCR, producing one record per CDR3 protein. TCRdb's processing, not the authors', yielded these V and J calls. This table has 300,000 to 350,000 distinct CDR3 sequences, around a fifth appearing once. CDR3 length equals 17 residues. Germline V gene sequence: CDR1 SQVTM, CDR2 ANQGSEA. The V segment lost 5 bases and the J segment 2 bases; nucleotides outside the gene matches: 11. Time point noted: persistent/refractory GD, antithyroid drugs over 5 years with positive TRAb. The TCR library was made from RNA that had been extracted from PBMCs in TRIzol.

Study-level results: Compared with new cases, persistent Graves' patients showed reduced TCR diversity. Patients with persistent disease showed a bias toward TRBV28, TRBJ1-2 and TRBJ2-5. Public clonotype sharing was higher in persistent than newly diagnosed patients.

The TCR originated in a female donor with Graves disease. V is TRBV29-1 and J is TRBJ2-5; 13 nucleotides align to TRBD2. This specimen consisted of peripheral blood mononuclear cells (PBMCs), obtained when the disease was refractory, from a patient treated with antithyroid drugs. DNA of the CDR3: TGCAGCGTTCCCCTCCGGACTAGCGGGAGACCTCAAGAGACCCAGTACTCC. Protein product: CSVPLRTSGRPQETQYS.